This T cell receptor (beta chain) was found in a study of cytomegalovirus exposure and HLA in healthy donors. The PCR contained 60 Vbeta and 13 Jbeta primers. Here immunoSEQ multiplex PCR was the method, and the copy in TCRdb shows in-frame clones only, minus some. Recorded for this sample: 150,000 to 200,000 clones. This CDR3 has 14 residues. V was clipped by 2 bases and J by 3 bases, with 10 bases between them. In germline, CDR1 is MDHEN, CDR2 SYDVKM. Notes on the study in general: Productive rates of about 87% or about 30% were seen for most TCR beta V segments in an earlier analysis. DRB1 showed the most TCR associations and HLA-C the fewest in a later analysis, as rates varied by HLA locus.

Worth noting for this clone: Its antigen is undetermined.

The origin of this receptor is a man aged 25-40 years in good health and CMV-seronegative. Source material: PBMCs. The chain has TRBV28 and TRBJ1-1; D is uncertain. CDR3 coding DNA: TGTGCCAGCAGTTTAGTTGGGAGGGACACTGAAGCTTTCTTT. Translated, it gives CASSLVGRDTEAFF.